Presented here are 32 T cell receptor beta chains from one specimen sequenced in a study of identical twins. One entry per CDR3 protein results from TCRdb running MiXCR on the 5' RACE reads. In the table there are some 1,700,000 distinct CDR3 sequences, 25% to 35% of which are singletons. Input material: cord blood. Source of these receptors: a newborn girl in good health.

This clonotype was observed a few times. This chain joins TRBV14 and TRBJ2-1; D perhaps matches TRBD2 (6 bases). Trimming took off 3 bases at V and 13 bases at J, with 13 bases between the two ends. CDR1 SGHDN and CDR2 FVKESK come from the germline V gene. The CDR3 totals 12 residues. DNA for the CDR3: TGTGCCAGCAGCCAGACGGGAGACTACCAGTTCTTC. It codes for CASSQTGDYQFF.

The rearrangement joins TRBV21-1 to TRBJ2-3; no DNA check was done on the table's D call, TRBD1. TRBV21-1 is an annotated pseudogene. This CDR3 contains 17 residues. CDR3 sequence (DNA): TGTGCCAGCAGCAAAGCGCGGCAGGGGGCTGCACCAGATACGCAGTATTTT. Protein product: CASSKARQGAAPDTQYF.

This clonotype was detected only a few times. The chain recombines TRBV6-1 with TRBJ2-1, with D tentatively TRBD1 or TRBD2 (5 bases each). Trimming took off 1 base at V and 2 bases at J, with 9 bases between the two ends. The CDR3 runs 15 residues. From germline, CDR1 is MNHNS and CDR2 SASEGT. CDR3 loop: CASSEDGAPYNEQFF. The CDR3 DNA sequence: TGTGCCAGCAGTGAAGACGGGGCACCCTACAATGAGCAGTTCTTC.

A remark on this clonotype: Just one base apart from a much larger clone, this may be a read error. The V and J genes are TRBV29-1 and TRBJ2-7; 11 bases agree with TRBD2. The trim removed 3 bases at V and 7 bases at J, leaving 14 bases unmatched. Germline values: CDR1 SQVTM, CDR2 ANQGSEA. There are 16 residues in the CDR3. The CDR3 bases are TGCAGCGTTGACTCTATAGCGGGAGGGCCCTACAATGAGCAGTACTTC. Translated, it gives CSVDSIAGGPYNEQYF.

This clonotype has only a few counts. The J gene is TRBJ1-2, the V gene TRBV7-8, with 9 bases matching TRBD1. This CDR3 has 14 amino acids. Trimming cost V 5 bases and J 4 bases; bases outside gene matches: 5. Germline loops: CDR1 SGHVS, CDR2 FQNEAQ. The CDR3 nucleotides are TGTGCCAGCAGCCGGGACAGGGTATCCTATGGCTACACCTTC. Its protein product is CASSRDRVSYGYTF. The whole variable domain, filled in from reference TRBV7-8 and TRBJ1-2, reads GAGVSQSPRYKVAKRGQDVALRCDPISGHVSLFWYQQALGQGPEFLTYFQNEAQLDKSGLPSDRFFAERPEGSVSTLKIQRTQQEDSAVYLCASSRDRVSYGYTFGSGTRLTVV.

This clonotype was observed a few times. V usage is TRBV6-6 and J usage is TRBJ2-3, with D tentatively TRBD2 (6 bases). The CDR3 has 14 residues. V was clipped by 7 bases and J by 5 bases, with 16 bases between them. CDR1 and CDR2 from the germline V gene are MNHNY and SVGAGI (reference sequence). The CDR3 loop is CASTPGAGRDTQYF. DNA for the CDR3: TGTGCCAGCACCCCCGGCGCGGGAAGAGATACGCAGTATTTT.

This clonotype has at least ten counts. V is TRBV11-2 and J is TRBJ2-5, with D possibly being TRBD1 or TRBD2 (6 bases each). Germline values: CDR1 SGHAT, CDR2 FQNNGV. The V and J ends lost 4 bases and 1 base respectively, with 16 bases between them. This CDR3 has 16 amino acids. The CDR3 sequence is CASSSTGRILQETQYF. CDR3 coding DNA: TGTGCCAGCAGCTCTACAGGGAGGATTCTCCAAGAGACCCAGTACTTC.

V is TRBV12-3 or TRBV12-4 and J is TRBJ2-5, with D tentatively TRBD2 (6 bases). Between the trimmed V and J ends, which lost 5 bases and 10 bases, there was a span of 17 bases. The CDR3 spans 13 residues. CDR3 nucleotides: TGTGCCAGCAGTCCACGGAGAGGTAGCGGCCAGTACTTC. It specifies CASSPRRGSGQYF.

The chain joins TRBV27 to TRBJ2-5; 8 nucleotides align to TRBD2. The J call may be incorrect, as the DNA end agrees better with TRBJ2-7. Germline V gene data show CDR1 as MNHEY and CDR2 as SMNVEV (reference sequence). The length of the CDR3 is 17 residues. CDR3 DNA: TGTGCCAGCAGTTTCGGCCTAGCGGGCTCCGCCTATTACGAGCAGTACTTC. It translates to CASSFGLAGSAYYEQYF.

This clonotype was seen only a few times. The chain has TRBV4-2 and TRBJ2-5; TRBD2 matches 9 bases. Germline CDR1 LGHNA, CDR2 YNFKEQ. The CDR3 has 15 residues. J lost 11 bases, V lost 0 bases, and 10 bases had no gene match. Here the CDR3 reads CASSQDAAGGPEQYF. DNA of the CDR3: TGTGCCAGCAGCCAAGATGCGGCGGGAGGGCCGGAGCAGTACTTC.

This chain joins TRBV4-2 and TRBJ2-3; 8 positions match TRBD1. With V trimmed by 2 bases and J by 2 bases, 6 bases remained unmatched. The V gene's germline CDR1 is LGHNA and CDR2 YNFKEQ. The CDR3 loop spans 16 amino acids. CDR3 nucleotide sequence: TGTGCCAGCAGCCAATACGGACAGGGTATCACAGATACGCAGTATTTT. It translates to CASSQYGQGITDTQYF.

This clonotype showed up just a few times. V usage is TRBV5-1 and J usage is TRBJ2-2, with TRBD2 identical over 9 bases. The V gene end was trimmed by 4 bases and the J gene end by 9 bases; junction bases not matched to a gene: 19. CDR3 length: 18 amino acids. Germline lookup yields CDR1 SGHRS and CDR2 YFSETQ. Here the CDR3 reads CASSLLTPSGMSTRELFF. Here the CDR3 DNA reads TGCGCCAGCAGCCTCCTAACACCTAGCGGGATGTCGACGCGGGAGCTGTTTTTT.

In DNA, the CDR3 is TGTGCCAGCAGCTTAGTCGGGACAGGGGGGAATGAGCAGTTCTTC. This translates into CASSLVGTGGNEQFF. The genes are TRBV7-2 and TRBJ2-1; 11 nucleotides line up with TRBD1. This CDR3 region has 15 residues. The germline V gene has CDR1 SGHTA and CDR2 FQGNSA. The J segment lost 7 bases and the V segment lost 1 base, leaving 3 bases of the junction unmatched.

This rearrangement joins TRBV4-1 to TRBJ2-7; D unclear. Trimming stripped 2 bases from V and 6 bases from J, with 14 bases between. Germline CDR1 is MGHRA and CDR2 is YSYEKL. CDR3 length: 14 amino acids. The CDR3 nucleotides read TGCGCCAGCAGCCAACCCGTGAGTCGTCCCGAGCAGTACTTC. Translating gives CASSQPVSRPEQYF.

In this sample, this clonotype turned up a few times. The CDR3 bases are TGTGCCAGCAGAAGGGGTAGCGGAAATGAGCAGTTCTTC. Translating it yields CASRRGSGNEQFF. This chain joins TRBV2 and TRBJ2-1; tentatively, D is TRBD2 (6 bases). The CDR3 sequence is 13 residues long. Germline-derived CDR1 and CDR2 are SNHLY and FYNNEI. The V end lost 6 bases, the J end lost 7 bases, and 13 bases lay between the germline ends.

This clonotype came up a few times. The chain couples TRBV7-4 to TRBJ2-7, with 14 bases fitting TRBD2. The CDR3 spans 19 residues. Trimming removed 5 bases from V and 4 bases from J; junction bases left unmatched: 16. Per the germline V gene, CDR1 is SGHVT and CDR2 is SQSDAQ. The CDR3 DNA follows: TGTGCCAGCAGCCCTCCCGGGACTAGCGGGGGCCCCTCCATATACGAGCAGTACTTC. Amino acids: CASSPPGTSGGPSIYEQYF. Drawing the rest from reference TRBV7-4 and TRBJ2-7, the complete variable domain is GAGVSQSPRYKVAKRGRDVALRCDSISGHVTLYWYRQTLGQGSEVLTYSQSDAQRDKSGRPSGRFSAERPERSVSTLKIQRTEQGDSAVYLCASSPPGTSGGPSIYEQYFGPGTRLTVT.

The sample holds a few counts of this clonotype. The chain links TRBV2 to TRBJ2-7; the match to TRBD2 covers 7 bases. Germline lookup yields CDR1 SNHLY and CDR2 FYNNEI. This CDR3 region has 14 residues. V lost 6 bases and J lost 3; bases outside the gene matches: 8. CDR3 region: CASSPQRGIYEQYF. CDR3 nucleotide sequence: TGTGCCAGCAGCCCCCAGCGGGGTATCTACGAGCAGTACTTC.

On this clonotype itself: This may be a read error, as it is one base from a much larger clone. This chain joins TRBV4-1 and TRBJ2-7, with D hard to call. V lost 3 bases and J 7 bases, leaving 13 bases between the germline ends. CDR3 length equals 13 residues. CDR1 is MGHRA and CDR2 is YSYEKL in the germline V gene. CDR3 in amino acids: CASSHPLRNEQYF. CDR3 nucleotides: TGCGCCAGCAGCCACCCGCTTAGGAATGAGCAGTACTTC.

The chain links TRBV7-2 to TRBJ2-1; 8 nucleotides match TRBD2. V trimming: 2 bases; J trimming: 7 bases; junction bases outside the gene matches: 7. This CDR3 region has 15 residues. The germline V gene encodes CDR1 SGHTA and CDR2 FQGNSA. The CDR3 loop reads CASSLTGGLGNEQFF. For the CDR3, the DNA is TGTGCCAGCAGCTTAACGGGGGGGCTGGGGAATGAGCAGTTCTTC.

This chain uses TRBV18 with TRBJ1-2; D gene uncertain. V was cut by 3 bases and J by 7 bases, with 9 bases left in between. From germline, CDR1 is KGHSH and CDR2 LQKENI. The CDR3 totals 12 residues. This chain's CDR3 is CASSPEVGGYTF. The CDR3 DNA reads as TGTGCCAGCTCACCCGAGGTTGGTGGCTACACCTTC. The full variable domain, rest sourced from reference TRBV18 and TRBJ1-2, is NAGVMQNPRHLVRRRGQEARLRCSPMKGHSHVYWYRQLPEEGLKFMVYLQKENIIDESGMPKERFSAEFPKEGPSILRIQQVVRGDSAAYFCASSPEVGGYTFGSGTRLTVV.

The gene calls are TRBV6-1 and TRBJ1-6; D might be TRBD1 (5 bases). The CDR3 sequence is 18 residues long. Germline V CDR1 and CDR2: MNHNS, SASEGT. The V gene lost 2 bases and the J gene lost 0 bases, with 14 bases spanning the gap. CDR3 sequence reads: CASSEPLYRSSYNSPLHF. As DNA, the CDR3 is TGTGCCAGCAGTGAACCGCTATACAGGAGCTCCTATAATTCACCCCTCCACTTT.

The chain's CDR3 is CASSLGRIATGELFF. CDR3 DNA: TGTGCCAGCAGCTTAGGGCGTATTGCCACCGGGGAGCTGTTTTTT. V is TRBV13 and J is TRBJ2-2; no firm D call. The V end lost 0 bases, the J end lost 4 bases, and 9 bases lay between the germline ends. The CDR3 has 15 residues. The germline V gene encodes CDR1 PRHDT and CDR2 FYEKMQ (reference sequence).

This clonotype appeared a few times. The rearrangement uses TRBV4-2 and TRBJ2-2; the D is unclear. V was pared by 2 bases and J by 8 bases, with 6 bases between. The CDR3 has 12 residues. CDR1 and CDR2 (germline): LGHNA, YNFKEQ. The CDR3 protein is CASSQPQGELFF. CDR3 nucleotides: TGTGCCAGCAGCCAACCACAGGGGGAGCTGTTTTTT.

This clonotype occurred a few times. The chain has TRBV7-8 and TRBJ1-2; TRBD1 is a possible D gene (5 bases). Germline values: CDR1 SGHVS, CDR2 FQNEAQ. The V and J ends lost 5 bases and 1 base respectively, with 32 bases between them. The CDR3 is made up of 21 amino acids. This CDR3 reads CASSPLRFRWGPILVNYGYTF. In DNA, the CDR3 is TGTGCCAGCAGCCCTCTCCGCTTCCGATGGGGCCCCATCCTCGTTAACTATGGCTACACCTTC. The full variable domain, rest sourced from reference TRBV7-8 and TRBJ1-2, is GAGVSQSPRYKVAKRGQDVALRCDPISGHVSLFWYQQALGQGPEFLTYFQNEAQLDKSGLPSDRFFAERPEGSVSTLKIQRTQQEDSAVYLCASSPLRFRWGPILVNYGYTFGSGTRLTVV.

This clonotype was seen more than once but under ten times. CDR3 nucleotide sequence: TGCGCCAGCAGTCGAGCGGGGGCCGGGAATGAGCAGTACTTC. Its protein is CASSRAGAGNEQYF. The V call is TRBV4-1, the J call TRBJ2-1; TRBD2 matches 8 bases. The assigned J gene may be wrong: the sequence end matches TRBJ2-7 better. This CDR3 is built from 14 residues. Germline V lookup: CDR1 MGHRA, CDR2 YSYEKL.

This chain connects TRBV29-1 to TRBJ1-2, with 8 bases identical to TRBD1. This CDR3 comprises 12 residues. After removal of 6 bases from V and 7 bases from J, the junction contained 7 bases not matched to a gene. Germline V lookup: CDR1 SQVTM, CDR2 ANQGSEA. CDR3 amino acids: CSVGTGGGGYTF. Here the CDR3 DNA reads TGCAGCGTAGGTACAGGGGGAGGTGGCTACACCTTC.

CDR3 DNA sequence: TGCGCCAGCAGCCAAGGGATTGACTACGAGCAGTACTTC. Encoded protein: CASSQGIDYEQYF. The rearrangement links TRBV4-1 to TRBJ2-7; D remains unclear. The CDR3 length is 13 residues. V lost 1 base, J lost 3 bases, and 7 bases lay in between. Germline V gene data show CDR1 as MGHRA and CDR2 as YSYEKL.

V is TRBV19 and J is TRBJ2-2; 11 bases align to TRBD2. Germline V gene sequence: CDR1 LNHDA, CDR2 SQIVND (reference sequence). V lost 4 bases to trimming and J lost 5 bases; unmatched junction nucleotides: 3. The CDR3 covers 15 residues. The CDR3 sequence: CASSRGTSGTGELFF. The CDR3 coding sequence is TGTGCCAGTAGTAGAGGGACTAGCGGAACCGGGGAGCTGTTTTTT. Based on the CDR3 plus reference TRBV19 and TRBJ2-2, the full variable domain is DGGITQSPKYLFRKEGQNVTLSCEQNLNHDAMYWYRQDPGQGLRLIYYSQIVNDFQKGDIAEGYSVSREKKESFPLTVTSAQKNPTAFYLCASSRGTSGTGELFFGEGSRLTVL.

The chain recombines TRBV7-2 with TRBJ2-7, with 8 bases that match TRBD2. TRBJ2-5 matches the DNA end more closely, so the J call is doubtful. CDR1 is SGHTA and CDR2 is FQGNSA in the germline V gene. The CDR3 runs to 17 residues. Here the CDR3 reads CASSGRTSSFASETQYF. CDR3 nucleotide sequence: TGTGCCAGCAGCGGCCGGACTAGCTCGTTTGCTTCCGAGACCCAGTACTTC.

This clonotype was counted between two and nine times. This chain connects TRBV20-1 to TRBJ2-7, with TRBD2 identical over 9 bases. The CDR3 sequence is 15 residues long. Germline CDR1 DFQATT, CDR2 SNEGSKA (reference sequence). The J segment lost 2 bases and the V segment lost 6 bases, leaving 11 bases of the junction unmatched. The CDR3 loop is CSADALAGATYEQYF. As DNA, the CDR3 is TGCAGTGCCGACGCCTTAGCGGGAGCCACCTACGAGCAGTACTTC.

The CDR3 loop reads CASSQFGLAGEQYF. The CDR3 DNA reads TGTGCCAGCAGCCAATTCGGACTAGCGGGCGAGCAGTACTTC. This chain joins TRBV9 and TRBJ2-7; 11 bases are shared with TRBD2. The CDR3 extends over 14 amino acids. Per germline, CDR1 SGDLS and CDR2 YYNGEE. J was trimmed by 6 bases and V by 4 bases; bases with no gene match: 6.

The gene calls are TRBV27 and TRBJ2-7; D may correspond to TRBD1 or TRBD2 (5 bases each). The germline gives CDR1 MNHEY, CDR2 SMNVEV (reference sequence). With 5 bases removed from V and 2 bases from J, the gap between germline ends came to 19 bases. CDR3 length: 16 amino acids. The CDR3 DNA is TGTGCCAGCAGTACACCTTTACGGGGCGGAGCCTACGAGCAGTACTTC. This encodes CASSTPLRGGAYEQYF.